The 27 T cell receptor beta chains listed next were all sequenced from one sample in a study of shared clonotypes between healthy human individuals. Sequenced by immunoSEQ multiplex PCR; TCRdb stores in-frame clones only, minus some. Found here are fewer than 1.6 million clones, about 98.5% of them singletons; the top ten hold 0.3% to 0.45%. Sequenced sample: naive CD4+ T cells sorted from blood. Subset in this sample: CD45RA+ positively selected. These receptors were taken from a man younger than 40 in good health.

This clone has only one observation. The J gene is TRBJ2-1, the V gene TRBV6-1; TRBD2 agrees at 7 bases. With 6 bases clipped from V and 9 bases from J, the junction kept 14 bases outside the gene matches. The germline V gene has CDR1 MNHNS and CDR2 SASEGT. The CDR3 spans 15 residues. DNA of the CDR3: TGTGCCAGCAGACTGGCGGGAGAATGGGAAGGTGAGCAGTTCTTC. Translating gives CASRLAGEWEGEQFF.

The V call is TRBV9, the J call TRBJ2-3, with 7 bases lining up with TRBD1. Trimming cost V 4 bases and J 2 bases; bases outside gene matches: 10. Per the germline V gene, CDR1 is SGDLS and CDR2 is YYNGEE. The CDR3 length is 16 residues. This chain's CDR3 is CASSPRQGRDTDTQYF. The CDR3 DNA sequence: TGTGCCAGCAGCCCGCGACAGGGAAGGGACACAGATACGCAGTATTTT.

The gene calls are TRBV28 and TRBJ2-7; D remains unclear. Germline values: CDR1 MDHEN, CDR2 SYDVKM. The CDR3 extends over 13 amino acids. Trimming shortened V by 3 bases and J by 4 bases, and 10 bases separated the two germline ends. This CDR3 is CASSFLGRYEQYF. The DNA of the CDR3 is TGTGCCAGCAGTTTTCTAGGGCGGTACGAGCAGTACTTC.

This chain joins TRBV28 and TRBJ1-2; D unresolved. This CDR3 region has 12 residues. The germline CDR1 and CDR2 sequences are MDHEN and SYDVKM. Trimming stripped 7 bases from V and 2 bases from J, with 8 bases between. This CDR3 reads CASKGINYGYTF. The CDR3 nucleotides are TGTGCCAGCAAGGGAATCAACTATGGCTACACCTTC.

V and J are TRBV2 and TRBJ2-1; D unclear. Trimming cost V 2 bases and J 6 bases, with 11 bases left between them. Germline V gene data show CDR1 as SNHLY and CDR2 as FYNNEI. The CDR3 extends over 14 amino acids. CDR3 in DNA: TGTGCCAGCAGTGAAATTAGTCGTAGCAATGAGCAGTTCTTC. It yields the protein CASSEISRSNEQFF. Variable domain in full (rest from reference TRBV2 and TRBJ2-1): EPEVTQTPSHQVTQMGQEVILRCVPISNHLYFYWYRQILGQKVEFLVSFYNNEISEKSEIFDDQFSVERPDGSNFTLKIRSTKLEDSAMYFCASSEISRSNEQFFGPGTRLTVL.

The rearrangement links TRBV19 to TRBJ2-2; D remains unclear. Trimming shortened V by 6 bases and J by 4 bases, and 24 bases separated the two germline ends. CDR3 length: 18 amino acids. Germline V gene data show CDR1 as LNHDA and CDR2 as SQIVND (reference sequence). The CDR3 DNA is TGTGCCAGTAGATCGGCACATGATCGGGCTCGAGGCACCGGGGAGCTGTTTTTT. Its protein product is CASRSAHDRARGTGELFF.

The chain joins TRBV7-2 to TRBJ2-7; the match to TRBD2 covers 11 bases. The CDR3 length is 18 residues. J lost 6 bases, V lost 3 bases, and 16 bases had no gene match. From germline, CDR1 is SGHTA and CDR2 FQGNSA. The CDR3 DNA sequence: TGTGCCAGCAGCTTCCCACGGTTGATAGCGGGAGGGCCAAGCGAGCAGTACTTC. Residues: CASSFPRLIAGGPSEQYF.

In DNA, the CDR3 is TGTGCCAGCAGCTTAGGCCCGGAGCGCCAGTACTTC. Protein product: CASSLGPERQYF. The chain joins TRBV7-9 to TRBJ2-5; D gene unclear. The CDR3 runs 12 residues. The ends were cut back, 1 base at V and 10 bases at J, with 10 bases in the middle. Germline lookup yields CDR1 SEHNR and CDR2 FQNEAQ (reference sequence).

The count of this clone is one. The V call is TRBV27, the J call TRBJ2-3; tentatively, D is TRBD1 (6 bases). The CDR3 totals 13 residues. The V end lost 10 bases, the J end lost 3 bases, and 14 bases lay between the germline ends. Germline V lookup: CDR1 MNHEY, CDR2 SMNVEV (reference sequence). The CDR3: CATTDRRTDTQYF. The CDR3 DNA reads TGTGCCACCACGGACAGACGGACAGATACGCAGTATTTT.

With respect to this clone: Other DNA variants within this sample encode the same CDR3. This chain's CDR3 is CASSPREANTGELFF. CDR3 nucleotide sequence: TGTGCCAGCTCACCCAGGGAAGCGAACACCGGGGAGCTGTTTTTT. V is TRBV18 and J is TRBJ2-2; weak D call: TRBD1 (5 bases). V was shortened by 3 bases and J by 0 bases, with 8 bases between the two germline ends. CDR1 and CDR2 (germline): KGHSH, LQKENI. There are 15 residues in the CDR3.

This rearrangement joins TRBV18 to TRBJ2-3; D uncertain. Germline V gives CDR1 KGHSH, CDR2 LQKENI. This CDR3 is 14 amino acids long. V was trimmed by 3 bases and J by 1 base, leaving 8 bases between them. The CDR3 reads CASSPALRTDTQYF. The CDR3, as DNA: TGTGCCAGCTCACCTGCCCTACGCACAGATACGCAGTATTTT.

As concerns this clone: Other DNA variants within this sample encode the same CDR3. V and J are TRBV9 and TRBJ2-7; D is perhaps TRBD2 (6 bases). Trimming stripped 2 bases from V and 2 bases from J, with 11 bases between. Germline-derived CDR1 and CDR2 are SGDLS and YYNGEE. This CDR3 spans 14 amino acids. CDR3 protein: CASSVGTGAYEQYF. The CDR3 region has the DNA TGTGCCAGCAGCGTTGGGACTGGAGCCTACGAGCAGTACTTC.

The chain links TRBV5-4 to TRBJ2-7; D could derive from TRBD1 or TRBD2 (5 bases each). The CDR3 extends over 15 amino acids. The germline gives CDR1 SGHNT, CDR2 YYREEE (reference sequence). Trimming shortened V by 6 bases and J by 5 bases, and 21 bases separated the two germline ends. CDR3 DNA sequence: TGTGCCAGCACCTCTTCTGGGGGTCCCTCTAACGAGCAGTACTTC. Protein product: CASTSSGGPSNEQYF.

About this clone itself: The junction shows a germline mismatch at one end, possibly a read error. CDR3 nucleotides: TGTGCCAGCAGTTTGACAGGGCCGGCAGTCTTT. Translation gives CASSLTGPAVF. The chain joins TRBV28 to TRBJ1-1; the match to TRBD1 covers 7 bases. The CDR3 spans 11 residues. CDR1 is MDHEN and CDR2 is SYDVKM in the germline V gene.

V usage is TRBV2 and J usage is TRBJ1-1; D is ambiguous. V was pared by 2 bases and J by 2 bases, with 6 bases between. The CDR3 consists of 13 residues. Germline CDR1 and CDR2: SNHLY and FYNNEI. CDR3 in DNA: TGTGCCAGCAGTGAAATAGGAAACACTGAAGCTTTCTTT. This encodes CASSEIGNTEAFF.

The gene calls are TRBV6-5 and TRBJ2-1; perhaps TRBD2 as D (5 bases). The ends were cut back, 2 bases at V and 10 bases at J, with 9 bases in the middle. CDR1 is MNHEY and CDR2 is SVGAGI in the germline V gene. The CDR3 length is 12 residues. The CDR3 DNA follows: TGTGCCAGCAGTTACGGTACTAGGGAGCAGTTCTTC. Its protein is CASSYGTREQFF.

Of note for this clone: This sample also contains other DNA sequences that code for the same CDR3. The gene calls are TRBV5-1 and TRBJ2-5; D is uncertain. The CDR3 totals 13 residues. In germline, CDR1 is SGHRS, CDR2 YFSETQ. Trimming cost V 0 bases and J 5 bases, with 8 bases left between them. The CDR3 nucleotides read TGCGCCAGCAGCTTGGTGGTGGGGGAGACCCAGTACTTC. Translation gives CASSLVVGETQYF.

In regard to this clone: This same CDR3 is encoded by further DNA sequences in the sample. CDR3: CASSLDPGSGNTIYF. The CDR3 DNA is TGTGCCAGCAGCTTAGATCCGGGTAGTGGAAACACCATATATTTT. The chain carries TRBV11-2 and TRBJ1-3; D uncertain. CDR3 size: 15 residues. Germline CDR1 is SGHAT and CDR2 is FQNNGV. Trimming cost V 0 bases and J 3 bases, with 9 bases left between them.

CDR3 in DNA: TGCGCCAGCAGCCTTTCCGGGACAGGGCATGTAATAGCGGATGACTACACCTTC. This sequence encodes CASSLSGTGHVIADDYTF. The genes are TRBV5-1 and TRBJ1-2; 9 bases agree with TRBD1. CDR1 is SGHRS, CDR2 YFSETQ, per germline. Unmatched junction bases numbered 23, after V lost 4 bases and J lost 10 bases. CDR3 length: 18 amino acids.

This chain links TRBV7-9 with TRBJ2-7; the D gene is possibly TRBD2 (6 bases). Germline V lookup: CDR1 SEHNR, CDR2 FQNEAQ (reference sequence). The CDR3 covers 15 residues. V was trimmed by 5 bases and J by 2 bases, leaving 16 bases between them. The chain's CDR3 is CASSAAGLIPYEQYF. The CDR3 nucleotides read TGTGCCAGCAGCGCTGCGGGGTTGATCCCCTACGAGCAGTACTTC.

The CDR3, as DNA: TGTGCCAGCAGACCCGGGGAAGGGAAAACAGATACGCAGTATTTT. Its protein is CASRPGEGKTDTQYF. The chain recombines TRBV28 with TRBJ2-3, with a tentative D call TRBD2 (5 bases). Germline V gene sequence: CDR1 MDHEN, CDR2 SYDVKM. This CDR3 contains 15 residues. The V and J ends lost 6 bases and 3 bases respectively, with 16 bases between them.

The chain carries TRBV18 and TRBJ2-4, with D perhaps assigned TRBD1 or TRBD2 (5 bases each). The V and J ends lost 3 bases and 8 bases respectively, with 14 bases between them. The CDR3 length is 14 residues. Germline CDR1 KGHSH, CDR2 LQKENI. The CDR3 here is CASSPLLGADIQYF. As DNA, the CDR3 is TGTGCCAGCTCACCCCTACTAGGGGCGGACATTCAGTACTTC.

The rearrangement uses TRBV5-5 and TRBJ2-5; D gene uncertain. From germline, CDR1 is SGHKS and CDR2 YYEKEE (reference sequence). V lost 0 bases to trimming and J lost 2 bases, with 8 bases between them. The CDR3 has 14 amino acids. CDR3 sequence reads: CASSLVRTQETQYF. The CDR3 coding sequence is TGTGCCAGCAGCTTGGTCAGAACACAAGAGACCCAGTACTTC.

The gene calls are TRBV28 and TRBJ1-5; D possibly corresponds to TRBD1 (5 bases). The V gene lost 4 bases and the J gene lost 6 bases, with 7 bases spanning the gap. This CDR3 spans 12 amino acids. The germline gives CDR1 MDHEN, CDR2 SYDVKM. The CDR3 sequence: CASSSRAQPQHF. As DNA, the CDR3 is TGTGCCAGCAGTTCCAGGGCTCAGCCCCAGCATTTT.

Remarks on this clone: This sample includes further DNA sequences coding for the same CDR3. The chain employs TRBV19 and TRBJ2-7, with D uncertain. The CDR3 sequence is 14 residues long. Trimming pared 2 bases from V and 3 bases from J, leaving 11 bases between. CDR1 LNHDA and CDR2 SQIVND come from the germline V gene (reference sequence). DNA for the CDR3: TGTGCCAGTAGTATAAGAGGACCAAGCTACGAGCAGTACTTC. Translated, it gives CASSIRGPSYEQYF.

The rearrangement links TRBV5-1 to TRBJ2-7, with D perhaps matching TRBD1 (6 bases). Germline CDR1 and CDR2: SGHRS and YFSETQ. Deletions cut 0 bases from V and 3 bases from J, with 13 bases between. There are 15 residues in the CDR3. The CDR3 DNA sequence: TGCGCCAGCAGCTTGGTGGCAGGGGATATCTACGAGCAGTACTTC. The encoded protein is CASSLVAGDIYEQYF.

This clone was seen only once. The V and J genes are TRBV7-2 and TRBJ1-2, with D unclear. V lost 3 bases, J lost 4 bases, and 9 bases lay in between. CDR3 length equals 13 residues. The germline CDR1 and CDR2 sequences are SGHTA and FQGNSA. The CDR3 is CASSFSSGYGYTF. The DNA for the CDR3 is TGTGCCAGCAGCTTCAGTAGTGGCTATGGCTACACCTTC.